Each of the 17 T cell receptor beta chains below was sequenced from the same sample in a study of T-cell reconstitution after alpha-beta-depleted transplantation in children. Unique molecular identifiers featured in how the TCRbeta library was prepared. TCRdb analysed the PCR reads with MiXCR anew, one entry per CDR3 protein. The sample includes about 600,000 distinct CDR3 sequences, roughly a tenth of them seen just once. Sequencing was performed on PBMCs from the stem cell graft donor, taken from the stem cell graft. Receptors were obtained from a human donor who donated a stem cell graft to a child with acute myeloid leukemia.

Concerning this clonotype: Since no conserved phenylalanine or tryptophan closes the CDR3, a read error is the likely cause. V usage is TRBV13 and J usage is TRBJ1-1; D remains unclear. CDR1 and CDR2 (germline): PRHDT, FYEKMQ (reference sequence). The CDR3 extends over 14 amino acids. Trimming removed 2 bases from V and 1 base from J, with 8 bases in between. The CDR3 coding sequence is TGTGCCAGCAGCTTAACTGGCCCGAACACTGAAGCTTTCTGT. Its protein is CASSLTGPNTEAFC.

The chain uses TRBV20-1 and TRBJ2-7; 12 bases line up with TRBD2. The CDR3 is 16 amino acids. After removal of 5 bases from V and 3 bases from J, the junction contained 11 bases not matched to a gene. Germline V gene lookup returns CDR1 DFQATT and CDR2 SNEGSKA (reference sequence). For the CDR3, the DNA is TGCAGTGCTGCCCGGGGGACTAGCGGGTCCCGCTACGAGCAGTACTTC. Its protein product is CSAARGTSGSRYEQYF.

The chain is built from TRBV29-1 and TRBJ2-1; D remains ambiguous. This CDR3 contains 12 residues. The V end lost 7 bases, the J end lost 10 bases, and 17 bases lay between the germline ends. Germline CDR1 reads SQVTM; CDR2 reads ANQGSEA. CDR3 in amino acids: CSGYRDSREQFF. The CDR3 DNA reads TGCAGCGGTTACAGAGATAGCCGCGAGCAGTTCTTC.

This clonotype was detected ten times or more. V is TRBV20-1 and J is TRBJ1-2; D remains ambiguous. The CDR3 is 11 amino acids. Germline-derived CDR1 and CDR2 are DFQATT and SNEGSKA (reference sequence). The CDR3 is CSAKAYGGYTF. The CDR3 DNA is TGCAGCGCGAAGGCCTACGGTGGCTACACCTTC.

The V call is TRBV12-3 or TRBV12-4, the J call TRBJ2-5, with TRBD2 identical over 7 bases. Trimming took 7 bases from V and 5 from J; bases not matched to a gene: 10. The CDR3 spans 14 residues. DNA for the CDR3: TGTGCCAGCACCTACGGGGGAGGGAGCGAGACCCAGTACTTC. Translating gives CASTYGGGSETQYF.

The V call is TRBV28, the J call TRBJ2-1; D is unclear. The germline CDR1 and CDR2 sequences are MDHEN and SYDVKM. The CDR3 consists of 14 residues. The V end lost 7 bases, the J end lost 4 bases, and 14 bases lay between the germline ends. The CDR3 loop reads CASTVPTGYNEQFF. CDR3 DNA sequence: TGTGCCAGCACCGTACCTACTGGTTACAATGAGCAGTTCTTC.

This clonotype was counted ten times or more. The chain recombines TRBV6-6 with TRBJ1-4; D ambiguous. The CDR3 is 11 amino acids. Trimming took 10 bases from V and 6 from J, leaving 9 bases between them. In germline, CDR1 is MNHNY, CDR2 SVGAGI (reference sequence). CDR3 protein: CATRGYEKLFF. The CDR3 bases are TGTGCCACCAGAGGGTATGAAAAACTGTTTTTT.

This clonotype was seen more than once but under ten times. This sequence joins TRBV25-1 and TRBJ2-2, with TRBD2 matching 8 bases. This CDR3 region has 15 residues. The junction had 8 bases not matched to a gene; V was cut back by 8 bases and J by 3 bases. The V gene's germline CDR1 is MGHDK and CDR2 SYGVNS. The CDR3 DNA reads TGTGCCAGCTCCTCACTAGCGGACCACACCGGGGAGCTGTTTTTT. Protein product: CASSSLADHTGELFF.

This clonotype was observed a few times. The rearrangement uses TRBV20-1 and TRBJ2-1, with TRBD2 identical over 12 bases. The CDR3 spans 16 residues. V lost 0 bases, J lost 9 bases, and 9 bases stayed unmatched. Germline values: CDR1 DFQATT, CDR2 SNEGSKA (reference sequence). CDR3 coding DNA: TGCAGTGCTAGAGATGGGGCTAGCGGGAGGGTGGGTGAGCAGTTCTTC. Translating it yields CSARDGASGRVGEQFF.

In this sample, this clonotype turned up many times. CDR3 sequence (DNA): TGTGCCAGCAGGAAGGACGTCGTAGGCACAGATACGCAGTATTTT. Protein sequence: CASRKDVVGTDTQYF. The V gene is TRBV6-2 or TRBV6-3, the J gene TRBJ2-3; D uncertain. Germline V gene data show CDR1 as MNHEY and CDR2 as SVGEGT. This CDR3 region has 15 residues. V lost 6 bases to trimming and J lost 1 base, with 14 bases between them.

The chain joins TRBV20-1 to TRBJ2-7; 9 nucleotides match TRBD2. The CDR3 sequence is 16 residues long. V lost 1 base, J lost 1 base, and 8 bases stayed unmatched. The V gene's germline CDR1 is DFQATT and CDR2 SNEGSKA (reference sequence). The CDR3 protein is CSARVGSGSLSYEQYF. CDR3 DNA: TGCAGTGCTAGAGTTGGTAGCGGGAGTCTGTCCTACGAGCAGTACTTC.

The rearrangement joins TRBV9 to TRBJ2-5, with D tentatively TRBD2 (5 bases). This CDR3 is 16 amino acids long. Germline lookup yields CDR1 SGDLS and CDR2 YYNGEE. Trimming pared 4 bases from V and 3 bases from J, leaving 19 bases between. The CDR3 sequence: CASSPRGERPKETQYF. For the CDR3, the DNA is TGTGCCAGCAGCCCTCGGGGTGAACGGCCCAAAGAGACCCAGTACTTC.

The CDR3 coding sequence is TGCAGTGCCCCTGGTGGTAGCGGGGCCTACAATGAGCAGTTCTTC. It yields the protein CSAPGGSGAYNEQFF. The V call is TRBV20-1, the J call TRBJ2-1; 8 nucleotides align to TRBD2. Germline lookup yields CDR1 DFQATT and CDR2 SNEGSKA (reference sequence). The trim removed 6 bases at V and 2 bases at J, leaving 9 bases unmatched. The CDR3 totals 15 residues.

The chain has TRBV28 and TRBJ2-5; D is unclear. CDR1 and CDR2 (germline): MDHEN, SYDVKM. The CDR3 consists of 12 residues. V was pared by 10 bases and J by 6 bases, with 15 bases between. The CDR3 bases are TGTGCCATGCCCCGTCATTTAAAGACCCAGTACTTC. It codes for CAMPRHLKTQYF.

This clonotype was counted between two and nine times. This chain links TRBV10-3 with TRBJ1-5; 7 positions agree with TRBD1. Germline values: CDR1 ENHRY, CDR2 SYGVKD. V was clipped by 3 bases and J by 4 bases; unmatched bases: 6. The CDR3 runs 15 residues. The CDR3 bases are TGTGCCATCAGTGAAACAGGGGCCGAGAATCAGCCCCAGCATTTT. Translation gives CAISETGAENQPQHF.

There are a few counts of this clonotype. CDR3: CASREGQYF. The CDR3 DNA follows: TGTGCCAGCAGAGAAGGACAGTACTTC. V and J are TRBV12-3 or TRBV12-4 and TRBJ2-4, with D hard to call. V dropped 6 bases and J dropped 13 bases, with 7 bases sitting between them. The length of the CDR3 is 9 residues.

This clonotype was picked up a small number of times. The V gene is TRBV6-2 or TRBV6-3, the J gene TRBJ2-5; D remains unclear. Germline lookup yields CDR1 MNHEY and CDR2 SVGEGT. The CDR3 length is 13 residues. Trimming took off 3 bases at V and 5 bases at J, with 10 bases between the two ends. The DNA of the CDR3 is TGTGCCAGCAGTTATCCAGGTTCGGAGACCCAGTACTTC. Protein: CASSYPGSETQYF.